Sequencing of this TCR beta chain was carried out in a study of shared clonotypes between healthy human individuals. About the study: The composition of the donors was a couple of women and a few men aged 18 to 49.

V lost 0 bases, J lost 11 bases, and 14 bases lay in between. Germline CDR1 is SGHRS and CDR2 is YFSETQ. The CDR3 spans 13 residues. The repertoire was sequenced with immunoSEQ multiplex PCR; TCRdb's copy has only in-frame clones and lacks some. Of about 600,000 clones in the sample, roughly 97% were seen once. This clonotype was sampled from a woman in her 30s in good health. The gene calls are TRBV5-1 and TRBJ2-5, with D maybe TRBD2 (6 bases). Sequencing was done on a sample of naive CD4+ T cells sorted from blood. Specified subset: CD45RA+ positively selected. CDR3 sequence: CASSLGAGGEQYF. CDR3 nucleotides: TGCGCCAGCAGCTTGGGAGCCGGCGGGGAGCAGTACTTC.